Listed below are T cell receptor beta chains from one sample, sequenced in a study of shared clonotypes between healthy human individuals. TCRdb's table, derived via immunoSEQ multiplex PCR, lists solely in-frame clones and lacks some. Of about 800,000 clones in the sample, roughly 96% are singletons; the top ten hold under 0.3%. Sequenced material: naive CD8+ T cells sorted from blood. The source of these receptors is a man aged 25-45 years in good health. Both conserved end residues are part of each CDR3. D genes are given only for firm matches. Clone size appears in some rows only: once, few, many, or a class for an expanded clone.

V,J,D,size,CDR3,DNA
TRBV6-5,TRBJ1-1,-,-,CASSYRGNTEAFF,TGTGCCAGCAGTTACAGGGGGAACACTGAAGCTTTCTTT
TRBV4-1,TRBJ2-7,-,-,CASSQEDLEQYF,TGCGCCAGCAGCCAAGAGGATTTAGAGCAGTACTTC
TRBV27,TRBJ2-7,TRBD2,-,CATSGSGDYEQYF,TGTGCCACCAGCGGGAGTGGGGATTACGAGCAGTACTTC
TRBV4-3,TRBJ2-2,-,-,CASSPESLNTGELFF,TGCGCCAGCAGCCCGGAAAGCCTTAACACCGGGGAGCTGTTTTTT
TRBV18,TRBJ2-2,TRBD1,-,CASSTGDKAGELFF,TGTGCCAGCTCAACAGGGGATAAGGCCGGGGAGCTGTTTTTT
TRBV27,TRBJ2-1,-,-,CASSPLDSSYNEQFF,TGTGCCAGCAGTCCCCTAGACAGTTCCTACAATGAGCAGTTCTTC
TRBV30,TRBJ2-7,TRBD1,-,CAWGLMGQGIGEQYF,TGTGCCTGGGGACTTATGGGACAGGGGATTGGCGAGCAGTACTTC
TRBV4-1,TRBJ2-1,TRBD2,-,CASSKTSGRGNEQFF,TGCGCCAGCAGCAAGACTAGCGGGAGGGGTAATGAGCAGTTCTTC
TRBV2,TRBJ2-1,TRBD1,once,CASISGQFLNEQFF,TGTGCCAGCATCTCGGGACAGTTCCTGAATGAGCAGTTCTTC
TRBV4-1,TRBJ1-4,TRBD1,-,CASSQGGQGATNEKLFF,TGCGCCAGCAGCCAAGGGGGACAGGGCGCAACTAATGAAAAACTGTTTTTT
TRBV5-6,TRBJ2-7,-,-,CASSPSGLGPYEQYF,TGTGCCAGCAGCCCCTCAGGACTCGGGCCCTACGAGCAGTACTTC
TRBV7-9,TRBJ2-1,-,-,CASSLVLYNEQFF,TGTGCCAGCAGCTTAGTCTTGTACAATGAGCAGTTCTTC
TRBV18,TRBJ2-3,TRBD1,-,CASSPPGQGFGDTQYF,TGTGCCAGCTCACCTCCGGGACAGGGCTTTGGAGATACGCAGTATTTT